Shown below are 5 T cell receptor beta chains from a single sample sequenced in a study of neoadjuvant nivolumab and ipilimumab in lung cancer. This table comes from immunoSEQ multiplex PCR, and its TCRdb copy is limited to in-frame clones, with some not included. The sample lists over 25,000 clones, 80% occurring once. The source was peripheral blood, collected before neoadjuvant nivolumab, alone or with ipilimumab. All receptors come from an adult with non-small cell lung cancer.

The chain carries TRBV6-1 and TRBJ1-1, with 8 bases identical to TRBD1. The CDR3 loop spans 14 amino acids. The V segment lost 4 bases and the J segment 4 bases; nucleotides outside the gene matches: 5. Germline assignment: CDR1 MNHNS and CDR2 SASEGT. Here the CDR3 DNA reads TGTGCCAGCAGTGCGCAGGGGGCAGCCACTGAAGCTTTCTTT. Translation: CASSAQGAATEAFF.

The rearrangement links TRBV5-1 to TRBJ2-5; 7 bases map to TRBD1. The V gene's germline CDR1 is SGHRS and CDR2 YFSETQ. The CDR3 contains 16 residues. The V gene end was trimmed by 3 bases and the J gene end by 2 bases; junction bases not matched to a gene: 10. The CDR3 nucleotides read TGCGCCAGCAGCTATCAGGGGGTGGGGAATCAAGAGACCCAGTACTTC. Translating it yields CASSYQGVGNQETQYF.

The chain couples TRBV7-8 to TRBJ1-1; no reliable D call. Trimming cost V 2 bases and J 0 bases, with 7 bases left between them. Germline V gene sequence: CDR1 SGHVS, CDR2 FQNEAQ. The CDR3 has 14 amino acids. For the CDR3, the DNA is TGTGCCAGCAGCTTACAGCCTCTGAACACTGAAGCTTTCTTT. Encoded protein: CASSLQPLNTEAFF.

This sequence joins TRBV10-3 and TRBJ2-6; 7 bases fit TRBD2. Germline loops: CDR1 ENHRY, CDR2 SYGVKD. The CDR3 spans 20 residues. The V segment lost 4 bases and the J segment 0 bases; nucleotides outside the gene matches: 15. DNA of the CDR3: TGTGCCATCAGTGGAAACCGGACTAGGGGTTTCCACTCTGGGGCCAACGTCCTGACTTTC. This gives the protein CAISGNRTRGFHSGANVLTF.

This clone was observed a few times. The rearrangement links TRBV19 to TRBJ1-5; D is uncertain. In germline, CDR1 is LNHDA, CDR2 SQIVND (reference sequence). The CDR3 loop spans 13 amino acids. Trimming shortened V by 3 bases and J by 7 bases, and 10 bases separated the two germline ends. The CDR3 sequence is CASSIGREQPQHF. The CDR3 coding sequence is TGTGCCAGTAGTATTGGGAGGGAGCAGCCCCAGCATTTT.